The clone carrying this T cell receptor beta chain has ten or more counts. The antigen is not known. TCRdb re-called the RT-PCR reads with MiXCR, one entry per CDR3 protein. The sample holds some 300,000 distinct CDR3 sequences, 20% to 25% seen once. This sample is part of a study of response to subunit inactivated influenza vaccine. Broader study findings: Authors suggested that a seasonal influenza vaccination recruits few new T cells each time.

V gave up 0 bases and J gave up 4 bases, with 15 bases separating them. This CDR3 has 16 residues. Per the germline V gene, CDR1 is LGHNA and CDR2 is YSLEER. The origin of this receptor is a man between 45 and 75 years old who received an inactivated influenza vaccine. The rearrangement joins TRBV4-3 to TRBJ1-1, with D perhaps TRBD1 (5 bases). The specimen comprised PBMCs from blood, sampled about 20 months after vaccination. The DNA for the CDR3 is TGCGCCAGCAGCCAAGACGTCGCAGGGTCTCTCACTGAAGCTTTCTTT. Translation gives CASSQDVAGSLTEAFF.